The T cell receptor beta chain described here comes from a study of shared T cell receptors in the human thymus (dated by TCRdb to the early 2020s). Looking at the study overall: The study examined how self-reactive, shared T-cell receptor alpha chains are generated in the human thymus.

About this clone itself: What this receptor recognizes is not known. No base qualities exist here, and no much larger clone lies one base off it.

Library preparation employed the immunoSEQ multiplex PCR assay. Imported from immuneACCESS, the table was reduced by TCRdb to in-frame sequences with V and J called. These copies leave out some clones; in studies compared against another copy, an unresolved V gene accounts for under half, and the cause of the remainder is not known. A total of hundreds of thousands of clones appear in this sample, roughly 86% of them only once. The top ten clonotypes cover under 0.01% of the sample. V is clipped by 7 bases and J by 0 bases, and the sequence between their germline boundaries is 18 bases long. Reading from cysteine to phenylalanine, the CDR3 counts 16 amino acids. Of the read, only the CDR3 DNA is kept; its 48 bases are in frame from base 1. Reading the germline V gene gives CDR1 SNHLY and CDR2 FYNNEI. The data also belong to a second study, concerning human thymus T cells. As the second paper documents: Immunologically healthy infants undergoing open corrective cardiac surgery for congenital heart defects in Finland were used as donors. Thymus tissue was obtained as surgical resects removed during corrective cardiac surgery. V and J gene segment usage appeared biased in both thymic and peripheral blood repertoires. Highly overlapping thymic TCR repertoires among unrelated individuals were reported in the related research. The study described the TCR alpha and beta repertoires in under 10 infant thymus samples and a few matching peripheral blood samples. The cohort included several male and a couple of female infants, with donor ages spanning 7 to 244 days. Thymocytes were freed from the tissue by mechanical means and kept at -70 degrees C as pellets of roughly 9-30 million cells. A QIAsymphony instrument was used to extract genomic DNA from frozen cell pellets. Using the immunoSEQ multiplex PCR assay, the TCRB and TCRAD loci were amplified from a standardized quantity of quality-controlled genomic DNA. The amplicons covered the V(D)J region and were long enough to include the CDR3 and to identify the V and J genes. Through the commercial immunoSEQ service, the amplicons were sequenced on an Illumina platform. Primer bias and sequencing errors were corrected as previously described, and TCRAD and TCRB were defined on the basis of the IMGT database. Analysis of the repertoires was done with immunoSEQ Analyzer 3.0 and VDJTools and included basic statistics, V/J segment usage, diversity estimates, rarefaction and pairwise overlap. Diversity was estimated with Chao1, ChaoE, Efron-Thisted, Shannon and inverse Simpson indices, and also on datasets down-sampled to the smallest sample. Repertoire overlap used strict matching of CDR3 nucleotide sequence, V gene and J gene, with Jaccard-based multidimensional scaling clustering. On average, thymus samples gave 800,000 or so unique TCRB clonotypes, whereas blood samples gave roughly 80,000.

The clonotype comes from a boy in the first two years of life with a congenital heart defect. Donor details come from another sample of the same person, matched by shared clones. The chain links TRBV2 with TRBJ1-1, with a tentative D gene TRBD1 over 5 matching bases. Sequenced input: thymocytes. The CDR3 in this case is CASMGLVMHLNTEAFF. The bases read TGTGCCAGCATGGGACTCGTGATGCACCTGAACACTGAAGCTTTCTTT. Full variable domain (CDR3 extended with the reference TRBV2 and TRBJ1-1 proteins): EPEVTQTPSHQVTQMGQEVILRCVPISNHLYFYWYRQILGQKVEFLVSFYNNEISEKSEIFDDQFSVERPDGSNFTLKIRSTKLEDSAMYFCASMGLVMHLNTEAFFGQGTRLTVV.